This TCR beta chain was documented in a study of graft-versus-host responses after intestinal transplantation. Turning to the study itself: Each patient got anti-thymocyte globulin induction, then tacrolimus and steroids for about 3 years. Findings and caveats of the study: Declines in HvG clones occurring early post-transplant were associated with peak circulating GvH clone levels.

The CDR3 contains 13 residues. CDR1 and CDR2 from the germline V gene are SGHRS and YFSETQ. Clones were read by immunoSEQ multiplex PCR, and TCRdb kept only the in-frame ones, dropping some. The table shows about 90,000 clones, with 80% to 95% occurring only once. A remark on this clone: The antigen remains unidentified. One end of the junction is discordant with germline, which a read error may explain.

This TCR came from a human donor who received an intestinal transplant. J is TRBJ1-1 and V is TRBV5-1, with TRBD1 matching over 9 bases. The sequencing used unstimulated CD4+ T cells sorted from spleen or lymph node cells, collected before intestinal transplant. The CDR3 loop is CASSLVDRGEAFF. For the CDR3, the DNA is TGTGCCAGCAGCTTGGTGGACAGGGGAGAAGCTTTCTTT.